This T cell receptor beta chain is drawn from a study of cytomegalovirus exposure and HLA in healthy donors. Study-level points and caveats: Presence/absence analyses treated sequencing depth as roughly uniform across donors.

The PCR employed 60 Vbeta primers together with 13 Jbeta primers. The data were produced by immunoSEQ multiplex PCR, yet TCRdb's version contains in-frame clones alone and is incomplete. This repertoire shows tens of thousands of clones, around 72% found once; its top ten account for about an eighth. Concerning this clone itself: Its antigen is currently unknown.

Germline CDR1 reads SGHRS; CDR2 reads YFSETQ. Trimming removed 5 bases from V and 5 bases from J; junction bases left unmatched: 11. This CDR3 is built from 15 residues. The sample was PBMCs. The chain uses TRBV5-1 and TRBJ2-5; 8 bases are shared with TRBD1. The sequence was obtained from a middle-aged woman in good health and CMV-seropositive. The CDR3 reads CASSPGTGPGETQYF. In nucleotides, the CDR3 is TGCGCCAGCAGTCCCGGGACAGGTCCGGGGGAGACCCAGTACTTC.